The 32 T cell receptor beta chains reported below all come from one sample, sequenced in a study of T-cell reconstitution after alpha-beta-depleted transplantation in children. Unique molecular identifiers were used to barcode this TCRbeta library. TCRdb passed the PCR reads through MiXCR, listing each CDR3 protein once. The sample gives roughly 100,000 distinct CDR3 sequences, approximately 8% of which show up once; roughly 15% is in the top ten. Material: PBMCs, obtained before TCRalphabeta/CD19-depleted stem cell transplant. The receptors were sampled from a boy between 2 and 15 years old with acute lymphoblastic leukemia, due to receive a stem cell transplant.

The chain employs TRBV7-9 and TRBJ2-2; unclear D gene. V was trimmed by 6 bases and J by 1 base, leaving 12 bases between them. In germline, CDR1 is SEHNR, CDR2 FQNEAQ (reference sequence). The length of the CDR3 is 15 residues. The chain's CDR3 is CASSHSRQNTGELFF. CDR3 bases: TGTGCCAGCAGTCACTCGCGCCAGAACACCGGGGAGCTGTTTTTT. The full variable domain, its missing parts supplied by reference TRBV7-9 and TRBJ2-2, is DTGVSQNPRHKITKRGQNVTFRCDPISEHNRLYWYRQTLGQGPEFLTYFQNEAQLEKSRLLSDRFSAERPKGSFSTLEIQRTEQGDSAMYLCASSHSRQNTGELFFGEGSRLTVL.

This clonotype was recorded at least ten times. This chain joins TRBV6-5 and TRBJ1-3; D is unclear. CDR1 and CDR2 from the germline V gene are MNHEY and SVGAGI. V dropped 4 bases and J dropped 3 bases, with 13 bases sitting between them. This CDR3 is built from 15 residues. The DNA for the CDR3 is TGTGCCAGCAGTTCAACTGGCCAAGGTGGAAACACCATATATTTT. The encoded protein is CASSSTGQGGNTIYF.

This chain links TRBV15 with TRBJ2-3; D is unclear. Germline V gene sequence: CDR1 LNHNV, CDR2 YYDKDF (reference sequence). The CDR3 consists of 14 residues. V was clipped by 0 bases and J by 8 bases, with 12 bases between them. The CDR3 coding sequence is TGTGCCACCAGCAGAGAGGCTGGTGGGTTTACGCAGTATTTT. Translating gives CATSREAGGFTQYF.

This clonotype has only a few counts. V gene TRBV6-2 or TRBV6-3 combines with J gene TRBJ1-2; 7 bases agree with TRBD1. J gave up 4 bases and V 4 bases, and 6 bases lay outside the gene matches. CDR3 size: 14 residues. Germline CDR1 and CDR2: MNHEY and SVGEGT. The CDR3: CASSSRQGLYGYTF. CDR3 in DNA: TGTGCCAGCAGTTCTCGACAGGGACTCTATGGCTACACCTTC.

This clonotype was counted many times. The rearrangement joins TRBV6-2 or TRBV6-3 to TRBJ2-1, with TRBD2 matching 11 bases. Losses at the gene ends were 8 bases for V and 7 bases for J; bases not matched to a gene: 10. This CDR3 comprises 15 residues. The germline V gene encodes CDR1 MNHEY and CDR2 SVGEGT. CDR3 sequence reads: CASSNPGLAVNEQFF. CDR3 in DNA: TGTGCCAGCTCAAACCCGGGACTAGCGGTAAATGAGCAGTTCTTC.

The table lists this clonotype with many counts. The rearrangement joins TRBV4-1 to TRBJ1-6, with D tentatively TRBD1 (5 bases). V lost 0 bases and J 5 bases, leaving 8 bases between the germline ends. CDR3 length equals 15 residues. Germline V lookup: CDR1 MGHRA, CDR2 YSYEKL. The DNA of the CDR3 is TGCGCCAGCAGCCAAGAACCGGGGGATAATTCACCCCTCCACTTT. Translating it yields CASSQEPGDNSPLHF.

This clonotype occurred many times. V and J are TRBV11-2 and TRBJ2-7; D may be TRBD1 (5 bases). Germline CDR1 SGHAT, CDR2 FQNNGV. The germline V and J ends were trimmed by 5 bases and 0 bases, with 14 bases remaining between them. The CDR3 spans 15 residues. The CDR3 here is CASSPWVQGSYEQYF. The DNA for the CDR3 is TGTGCCAGCAGCCCATGGGTCCAGGGCTCCTACGAGCAGTACTTC.

The V gene is TRBV20-1, the J gene TRBJ2-1; D gene uncertain. The germline gives CDR1 DFQATT, CDR2 SNEGSKA (reference sequence). The CDR3 loop spans 15 amino acids. V was clipped by 0 bases and J by 9 bases, with 18 bases between them. In nucleotides, the CDR3 is TGCAGTGCTAGAGATGTGACTGGGCGGAGAAGTGAGCAGTTCTTC. This gives the protein CSARDVTGRRSEQFF.

About this clonotype: The final CDR3 position lacks the conserved phenylalanine or tryptophan, pointing to a likely read error. As DNA, the CDR3 is TGTGCCAGCAGCTTAGAGGGGATCTCAGGAAATCAGCCCCAGCATGTT. Amino acid sequence: CASSLEGISGNQPQHV. The chain employs TRBV7-2 and TRBJ1-5, with a possible D match to TRBD1 (5 bases). Germline assignment: CDR1 SGHTA and CDR2 FQGNSA. The ends were cut back, 1 base at V and 4 bases at J, with 14 bases in the middle. The CDR3 extends over 16 amino acids.

Many counts were recorded for this clonotype. V gene TRBV6-5 combines with J gene TRBJ2-1; a possible D gene is TRBD2 (6 bases). Germline CDR1 is MNHEY and CDR2 is SVGAGI. This CDR3 is built from 12 residues. Between the trimmed V and J ends, which lost 7 bases and 3 bases, there was a span of 7 bases. This CDR3 is CASTGVYNEQFF. CDR3 DNA: TGTGCCAGCACGGGGGTCTACAATGAGCAGTTCTTC.

There are many counts of this clonotype. The V and J genes are TRBV10-2 and TRBJ2-1, with TRBD1 matching 9 bases. CDR3 size: 12 residues. Germline loops: CDR1 WSHSY, CDR2 SAAADI. The V segment lost 8 bases and the J segment 8 bases; nucleotides outside the gene matches: 4. The CDR3 sequence: CASEGQGDEQFF. The CDR3 coding sequence is TGCGCCAGCGAGGGACAGGGCGATGAGCAGTTCTTC.

The chain couples TRBV7-8 to TRBJ1-2; a possible D gene is TRBD1 (6 bases). The CDR3 runs 15 residues. Germline V lookup: CDR1 SGHVS, CDR2 FQNEAQ. The V end was cut by 2 bases, the J end by 4 bases, with 14 bases between. The chain's CDR3 is CASSLIWGAGYGYTF. The CDR3 nucleotides read TGTGCCAGCAGCTTAATCTGGGGGGCTGGCTATGGCTACACCTTC.

The rearrangement uses TRBV6-1 and TRBJ1-3; unclear D gene. Germline assignment: CDR1 MNHNS and CDR2 SASEGT. The CDR3 runs 15 residues. V lost 2 bases to trimming and J lost 0 bases, with 8 bases between them. The CDR3 loop is CASSEFPGSGNTIYF. The DNA for the CDR3 is TGTGCCAGCAGTGAATTCCCGGGCTCTGGAAACACCATATATTTT.

This clonotype appeared many times. The genes are TRBV20-1 and TRBJ2-7; TRBD1 might be the D (6 bases). This CDR3 is built from 12 residues. The germline V and J ends were trimmed by 3 bases and 5 bases, with 11 bases remaining between them. CDR1 is DFQATT and CDR2 is SNEGSKA in the germline V gene (reference sequence). CDR3 protein: CSARGDTHEQYF. For the CDR3, the DNA is TGCAGTGCTAGGGGGGACACCCACGAGCAGTACTTC.

This clonotype was counted at least ten times. The J gene is TRBJ2-2, the V gene TRBV20-1; TRBD1 aligns across 9 bases. J was trimmed by 2 bases and V by 5 bases; bases with no gene match: 9. There are 16 residues in the CDR3. Germline V gives CDR1 DFQATT, CDR2 SNEGSKA (reference sequence). CDR3 DNA sequence: TGCAGTGCTGGCCGGGACAGGGACATTAACACCGGGGAGCTGTTTTTT. Protein product: CSAGRDRDINTGELFF.

V and J are TRBV3-1 and TRBJ1-3; D uncertain. With 10 bases removed from V and 0 bases from J, the gap between germline ends came to 22 bases. CDR3 length: 17 amino acids. Germline V gene sequence: CDR1 LGHDT, CDR2 YNNKEL (reference sequence). CDR3: CATTNPTGTDSGNTIYF. CDR3 bases: TGTGCCACCACCAACCCCACCGGCACCGACTCTGGAAACACCATATATTTT.

This clonotype was detected ten times or more. The chain combines TRBV12-3 or TRBV12-4 with TRBJ2-5, with D maybe TRBD2 (6 bases). V lost 6 bases and J 5 bases, leaving 16 bases between the germline ends. The CDR3 extends over 14 amino acids. The CDR3 sequence: CASSLGEAGETQYF. DNA for the CDR3: TGTGCCAGCAGCCTTGGGGAGGCTGGGGAGACCCAGTACTTC.

This clonotype was counted many times. As DNA, the CDR3 is TGTGCCAGCAGCCGCGGGGGATCCACAGATACGCAGTATTTT. Translation gives CASSRGGSTDTQYF. The rearrangement links TRBV14 to TRBJ2-3; 7 bases map to TRBD2. Unmatched junction bases numbered 3, after V lost 4 bases and J lost 2 bases. Germline loops: CDR1 SGHDN, CDR2 FVKESK. There are 14 residues in the CDR3.

This clonotype appeared many times. The chain has TRBV29-1 and TRBJ2-6; TRBD1 matches at 7 bases. This CDR3 spans 17 amino acids. The V and J ends lost 2 bases and 0 bases, in that order; junction bases with no gene match: 7. The germline V gene has CDR1 SQVTM and CDR2 ANQGSEA. CDR3 sequence reads: CSVETWGQSSGANVLTF. CDR3 sequence (DNA): TGCAGCGTTGAAACCTGGGGACAGAGCTCTGGGGCCAACGTCCTGACTTTC. The full variable domain, in which reference TRBV29-1 and TRBJ2-6 provide the parts outside the CDR3, is SAVISQKPSRDICQRGTSLTIQCQVDSQVTMMFWYRQQPGQSLTLIATANQGSEATYESGFVIDKFPISRPNLTFSTLTVSNMSPEDSSIYLCSVETWGQSSGANVLTFGAGSRLTVL.

There are many counts of this clonotype. The chain employs TRBV5-1 and TRBJ2-4; 8 nucleotides align to TRBD1. CDR1 and CDR2 from the germline V gene are SGHRS and YFSETQ. The ends lost 2 bases at V and 13 bases at J; junction bases unmatched: 5. The CDR3 is 12 amino acids. The CDR3 bases are TGCGCCAGCAGCTTAAATCAGGGGGCCCAGTACTTC. This sequence encodes CASSLNQGAQYF.

This clonotype was recorded many times. This chain joins TRBV7-9 and TRBJ2-3; D is ambiguous. V dropped 5 bases and J dropped 5 bases, with 8 bases sitting between them. This CDR3 contains 12 residues. Per the germline V gene, CDR1 is SEHNR and CDR2 is FQNEAQ (reference sequence). CDR3 nucleotides: TGTGCCAGCAGCACCGGGCGAGATACGCAGTATTTT. Residues: CASSTGRDTQYF.

This clonotype appeared a few times. The chain employs TRBV27 and TRBJ2-5; perhaps D is TRBD1 or TRBD2 (5 bases each). The germline CDR1 and CDR2 sequences are MNHEY and SMNVEV (reference sequence). V lost 1 base, J lost 6 bases, and 15 bases lay in between. The CDR3 runs 15 residues. CDR3: CASSLYQGPRQTQYF. For the CDR3, the DNA is TGTGCCAGCAGTTTATATCAGGGACCCAGGCAGACCCAGTACTTC.

This clonotype was recorded at least ten times. The chain has TRBV5-1 and TRBJ2-5, with TRBD2 matching 10 bases. The CDR3 consists of 14 residues. V gave up 2 bases and J gave up 5 bases; unmatched junction bases: 3. The germline V gene has CDR1 SGHRS and CDR2 YFSETQ. The DNA for the CDR3 is TGCGCCAGCAGCTTAGCGGGGGGGAAGGAGACCCAGTACTTC. Protein sequence: CASSLAGGKETQYF.

This clonotype occurred many times. The CDR3 sequence is CASSIRHPGNQPQHF. Written as DNA, the CDR3 is TGTGCCAGTAGTATCAGGCATCCTGGCAATCAGCCCCAGCATTTT. The chain links TRBV19 to TRBJ1-5; D not resolved. Trimming stripped 3 bases from V and 2 bases from J, with 11 bases between. The germline CDR1 and CDR2 sequences are LNHDA and SQIVND (reference sequence). CDR3 size: 15 residues.

This clonotype was counted only a few times. The chain carries TRBV7-2 and TRBJ1-3, with TRBD1 as a possible D gene (6 bases). The length of the CDR3 is 16 residues. Germline values: CDR1 SGHTA, CDR2 FQGNSA. V was trimmed by 4 bases and J by 4 bases, leaving 17 bases between them. The CDR3 sequence: CASSYPGGAKGNTIYF. The CDR3 DNA is TGTGCCAGCAGCTATCCTGGGGGGGCGAAAGGAAACACCATATATTTT.

This clonotype occurred a few times. This chain links TRBV20-1 with TRBJ2-5; D is uncertain. The length of the CDR3 is 12 residues. Looked up from germline, CDR1 is DFQATT and CDR2 is SNEGSKA (reference sequence). The CDR3 bases are TGCAGCGCTGGGTCTAGCCAAGAGACCCAGTACTTC. It translates to CSAGSSQETQYF.

The CDR3 DNA sequence: TGTGCCAGCAGTTTCGTCAGGGGCCGCTACTATGGCTACACCTTC. It translates to CASSFVRGRYYGYTF. This chain links TRBV6-5 with TRBJ1-2; D is possibly TRBD1 (6 bases). V lost 4 bases and J 3 bases, leaving 15 bases between the germline ends. The CDR3 extends over 15 amino acids. CDR1 is MNHEY and CDR2 is SVGAGI in the germline V gene.

This clonotype has more than one count but fewer than ten. For the CDR3, the DNA is TGTGCCAGCAGCTTAGATCGGACGGCTTGGGAAGCTTTCTTT. Translating it yields CASSLDRTAWEAFF. The V and J genes are TRBV11-2 and TRBJ1-1; no definite D call. Trimming removed 0 bases from V and 8 bases from J, with 13 bases in between. The CDR3 is 14 residues long. Germline V CDR1 and CDR2: SGHAT, FQNNGV.

In this sample, this clonotype turned up many times. This chain uses TRBV2 with TRBJ2-7; TRBD2 matches 12 bases. This CDR3 comprises 15 residues. J gave up 9 bases and V 8 bases, and 14 bases lay outside the gene matches. Germline assignment: CDR1 SNHLY and CDR2 FYNNEI. CDR3 sequence: CASADWTSGATGQYF. CDR3 nucleotide sequence: TGTGCCAGCGCAGACTGGACTAGCGGGGCCACGGGGCAGTACTTC.

In its sample, this clonotype was seen a few times. V usage is TRBV20-1 and J usage is TRBJ1-3; D gene uncertain. The V gene lost 3 bases and the J gene lost 0 bases, with 9 bases spanning the gap. The CDR3 runs 14 residues. The V gene's germline CDR1 is DFQATT and CDR2 SNEGSKA (reference sequence). The CDR3 DNA reads as TGCAGTGCTAGCGGGCAGTTCTCTGGAAACACCATATATTTT. It encodes CSASGQFSGNTIYF.

This clonotype was detected many times. The gene calls are TRBV6-2 or TRBV6-3 and TRBJ2-5; D may be TRBD1 (5 bases). Germline-derived CDR1 and CDR2 are MNHEY and SVGEGT. V gave up 6 bases and J gave up 5 bases, with 10 bases separating them. CDR3 size: 12 residues. CDR3 residues: CASRHSGETQYF. CDR3 DNA sequence: TGTGCCAGCAGACATTCAGGGGAGACCCAGTACTTC.

This chain uses TRBV5-1 with TRBJ2-7; 12 nucleotides match TRBD1. V lost 4 bases and J lost 3; bases outside the gene matches: 8. There are 16 residues in the CDR3. Per germline, CDR1 SGHRS and CDR2 YFSETQ. CDR3 region: CASSRDRGLLGYEQYF. The CDR3 DNA reads TGCGCCAGCAGCCGGGACAGGGGGCTCCTGGGCTACGAGCAGTACTTC. Drawing the rest from reference TRBV5-1 and TRBJ2-7, the complete variable domain is KAGVTQTPRYLIKTRGQQVTLSCSPISGHRSVSWYQQTPGQGLQFLFEYFSETQRNKGNFPGRFSGRQFSNSRSEMNVSTLELGDSALYLCASSRDRGLLGYEQYFGPGTRLTVT.